What follows describes a single TCR beta chain. Its antigen target is currently unknown. Base quality data are lacking; no much larger clone is found one base away. V is shortened by 3 bases, J by 4 bases, and the region joining them spans 10 bases. From the cysteine up to the phenylalanine, the CDR3 has a length of 13 residues. Just the 39-base CDR3 DNA is kept, in frame starting at base 1. The germline V gene (reference sequence) specifies SGHNT as CDR1 and YYREEE as CDR2. This record belongs to a study of early stage breast cancer tumors (dated by TCRdb to the late 2010s). The study in broad terms: Of the 15 to 20 invasive breast tumors, around twelve were found to be estrogen receptor-positive, progesterone receptor-positive and HER2-negative. About 65% of the 12 ER+/PR+/HER2- tumors were invasive ductal carcinomas, while the other four were invasive lobular carcinomas. The average read coverage per sample was around 9.1-fold. Across all samples, 2,651,842 templates representing under 1.3 million unique clonotypes were detected.

Overall study results and their limits: Enriched TCRB sequences shared across patients were mostly commonly generated sequences, unlikely to play an important role in the tumor microenvironment. Bulk genomic DNA sequencing of unsorted cells missed chain pairing and functional markers such as CD4, CD8 and FOXP3. Roughly 2.7-fold higher T cell density and higher clonality were observed in tumors than in adjacent normal breast tissue. Repertoires from blood and normal breast were more alike than repertoires from blood and tumor, and in about 90% of the 16 patients, comparing each tissue with blood separated tumor from normal. Because the cohort was small, a breakdown by tumor subtype could not be done.

Two independent genomic DNA replicates were amplified for each sample, with around 0.5 ug used for blood and about 1.5 ug for tumor or normal breast. TCRB sequencing of genomic DNA was carried out with the ImmunoSeq Intro kit according to the manufacturer's instructions. Multiplex PCR ran about 31 cycles with proprietary primers and spike-in control sequences for absolute quantification. Single-end 150-bp reads were used to sequence an 87-bp fragment spanning the CDR3 and the flanking V and J genes. Each lane of an Illumina MiSeq using version 3.0 chemistry carried seven multiplexed samples, with two replicates per sample. Concerning the study's data processing: Raw data were processed by the vendor's proprietary pipeline, with both replicates merged into one result per sample. Productive rearrangements sharing the V-gene family, CDR3 amino acid sequence and J-gene segment were defined as clonotypes. Clonality was computed as 1 minus the normalized Shannon entropy (Pielou evenness) of TCRB abundances. T cell density was estimated as total templates divided by the number of input cells, with the number of input cells inferred from the DNA input amount. Recon, run with its default parameters, was used to estimate overall repertoire diversity and clonality. Clonotypes with over 0.1% abundance in tumor and at least 32-fold higher abundance in tumor than in normal breast were defined as tumor-enriched. TCRdb stores this immuneACCESS table with in-frame sequences only. Part of the clones is absent; in the studies checked, under half of the shortfall reflects unresolved V genes, and no reason is known for the rest. V, J and clone size are taken as reported in that table, and D and trimming were inferred from the DNA itself. In all, the sample holds around 48,000 clones, and approximately 90% of those were seen once. Around 4.7% of the sample is taken by the ten largest.

The study profiled bulk TCR beta-chain repertoires in matched peripheral blood, tumor and adjacent normal breast tissue taken from some 17 patients with early-stage breast cancer. Before surgery, about 4.5-11 mL of whole blood was collected into EDTA tubes and then processed within 2 hours. Ficoll-Paque centrifugation in SepMate-50 tubes was used to isolate peripheral blood mononuclear cells. For storage in liquid nitrogen, PBMCs were cryopreserved as aliquots of about 1.9 to 4 million cells in approximately 90% FBS with 10% DMSO. The Qiagen AllPrep DNA/RNA Mini kit was used for genomic DNA extraction.

Sequences were obtained from blood. The receptor's source is a person aged 65 to 85 with breast cancer. This sequence uses TRBV5-4 and TRBJ1-2, and perhaps TRBD1 as D gene, on 6 matching bases. The DNA reads TGTGCCAGCAGCTCAGGACAGCCCTATGGCTACACCTTC. Translation gives CASSSGQPYGYTF.